Each of the 10 T cell receptor beta chains below was sequenced from the same sample in a study of shared clonotypes between healthy human individuals. Sequenced by immunoSEQ multiplex PCR; TCRdb stores in-frame clones only, minus some. This table holds about 1 million clones, about three quarters found once. The sample comprised memory CD4+ T cells sorted from blood. The subset is: CD45RA-negative fraction. Receptors originate from a man younger than 35 in good health.

This clone has only one observation. The chain links TRBV7-2 to TRBJ1-6; D possibly corresponds to TRBD1 (5 bases). Trimming stripped 4 bases from V and 9 bases from J, with 19 bases between. The CDR3 totals 16 residues. Looked up from germline, CDR1 is SGHTA and CDR2 is FQGNSA. CDR3 in DNA: TGTGCCAGCAGCTCGCGTGGGGCAGGGACGGGTTCACCCCTCCACTTT. Protein product: CASSSRGAGTGSPLHF.

V usage is TRBV28 and J usage is TRBJ1-4, with 7 bases that match TRBD1. This CDR3 spans 14 amino acids. After removal of 6 bases from V and 8 bases from J, the junction contained 9 bases not matched to a gene. CDR1 is MDHEN, CDR2 SYDVKM, per germline. The CDR3 nucleotides are TGTGCCAGCAGCCAGACAGGGTTTCAGGAAAAACTGTTTTTT. Its translation is CASSQTGFQEKLFF.

In nucleotides, the CDR3 is TGTGCCAGCAGTTTTAACTGGGACAGCTTAGGTTCTGGAAACACCATATATTTT. Its translation: CASSFNWDSLGSGNTIYF. The V and J genes are TRBV27 and TRBJ1-3; 7 positions agree with TRBD1. Losses at the gene ends were 3 bases for V and 1 base for J; bases not matched to a gene: 12. Germline CDR1 and CDR2: MNHEY and SMNVEV (reference sequence). This CDR3 region has 18 residues.

The V call is TRBV18, the J call TRBJ2-7; 8 nucleotides align to TRBD1. CDR3 size: 14 residues. V was clipped by 3 bases and J by 6 bases; unmatched bases: 7. Germline V gives CDR1 KGHSH, CDR2 LQKENI. The chain's CDR3 is CASSPLGQGAEQYF. Written as DNA, the CDR3 is TGTGCCAGCTCACCTCTCGGGCAGGGGGCCGAGCAGTACTTC.

This rearrangement joins TRBV7-2 to TRBJ2-7; D is unclear. Germline V gene lookup returns CDR1 SGHTA and CDR2 FQGNSA. The V end lost 0 bases, the J end lost 5 bases, and 14 bases lay between the germline ends. This CDR3 has 15 residues. CDR3 protein: CASSLAGILSNEQYF. The CDR3 coding sequence is TGTGCCAGCAGCTTAGCAGGTATCCTATCCAACGAGCAGTACTTC.

This clone was counted a few times. The chain uses TRBV10-3 and TRBJ1-1; D is uncertain. CDR1 is ENHRY and CDR2 is SYGVKD in the germline V gene. Trimming cost V 2 bases and J 7 bases, with 8 bases left between them. This CDR3 region has 12 residues. The CDR3 loop reads CAISEGTGEAFF. In nucleotides, the CDR3 is TGTGCCATCAGTGAGGGAACGGGTGAAGCTTTCTTT.

The rearrangement links TRBV9 to TRBJ2-3; maybe TRBD2 (5 bases). Germline assignment: CDR1 SGDLS and CDR2 YYNGEE. The CDR3 has 15 residues. V was cut by 1 base and J by 5 bases, with 14 bases left in between. The CDR3 nucleotides are TGTGCCAGCAGCGTAATGGGGAGTCGGGGAGATACGCAGTATTTT. Translation: CASSVMGSRGDTQYF.

The rearrangement links TRBV28 to TRBJ1-2, with TRBD1 identical over 7 bases. The germline V gene encodes CDR1 MDHEN and CDR2 SYDVKM. With V trimmed by 10 bases and J by 5 bases, 7 bases remained unmatched. The length of the CDR3 is 12 residues. The CDR3: CAIRDSTYGYTF. The CDR3 nucleotides read TGTGCCATCCGGGACAGCACATATGGCTACACCTTC.

This clone showed up just a few times. This chain connects TRBV6-1 to TRBJ1-5; perhaps TRBD1 as D (5 bases). The CDR3 is 14 residues long. The V end was cut by 4 bases, the J end by 9 bases, with 16 bases between. Germline lookup yields CDR1 MNHNS and CDR2 SASEGT. The CDR3 bases are TGTGCCAGCAGTGTCCCCGAGGGCGGGGGGCCCCAGCATTTT. This encodes CASSVPEGGGPQHF.

The chain combines TRBV6-5 with TRBJ2-5; 9 nucleotides align to TRBD2. This CDR3 is built from 15 residues. The V and J ends lost 0 bases and 1 base, in that order; junction bases with no gene match: 0. Germline V lookup: CDR1 MNHEY, CDR2 SVGAGI. The CDR3 region has the DNA TGTGCCAGCAGTTACTCTAGCGGGAGCCAAGAGACCCAGTACTTC. This codes for CASSYSSGSQETQYF.